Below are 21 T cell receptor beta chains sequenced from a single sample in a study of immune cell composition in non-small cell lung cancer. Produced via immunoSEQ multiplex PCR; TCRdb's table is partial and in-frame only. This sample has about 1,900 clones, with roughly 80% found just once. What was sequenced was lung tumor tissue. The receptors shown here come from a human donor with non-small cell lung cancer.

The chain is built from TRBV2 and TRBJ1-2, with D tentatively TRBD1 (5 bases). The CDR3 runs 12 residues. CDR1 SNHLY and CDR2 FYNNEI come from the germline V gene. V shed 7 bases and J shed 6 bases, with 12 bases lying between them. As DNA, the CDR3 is TGTGCCAGCAATCGCAGGGTTGATGGCTACACCTTC. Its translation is CASNRRVDGYTF.

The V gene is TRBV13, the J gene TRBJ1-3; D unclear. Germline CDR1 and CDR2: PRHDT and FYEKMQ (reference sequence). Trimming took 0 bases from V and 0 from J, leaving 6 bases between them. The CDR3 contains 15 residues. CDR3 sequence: CASSLGSFSGNTIYF. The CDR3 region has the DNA TGTGCCAGCAGCTTAGGGTCTTTCTCTGGAAACACCATATATTTT.

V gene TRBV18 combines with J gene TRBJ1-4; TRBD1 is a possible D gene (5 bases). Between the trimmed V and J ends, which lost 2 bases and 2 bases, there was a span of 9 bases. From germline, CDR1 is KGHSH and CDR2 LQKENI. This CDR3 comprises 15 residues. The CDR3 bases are TGTGCCAGCTCACCATGGGGCGGCACTAATGAAAAACTGTTTTTT. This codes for CASSPWGGTNEKLFF.

The DNA of the CDR3 is TGCAGCGCCCCTTCGTTGGAGACCCAGTACTTC. Translating gives CSAPSLETQYF. This chain joins TRBV29-1 and TRBJ2-5; D remains ambiguous. The CDR3 sequence is 11 residues long. Looked up from germline, CDR1 is SQVTM and CDR2 is ANQGSEA. The germline V and J ends were trimmed by 7 bases and 5 bases, with 11 bases remaining between them.

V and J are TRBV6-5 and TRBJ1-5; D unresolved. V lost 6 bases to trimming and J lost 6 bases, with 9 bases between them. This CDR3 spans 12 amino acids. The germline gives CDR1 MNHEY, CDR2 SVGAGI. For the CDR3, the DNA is TGTGCCAGCAGGGCTTTTAGTCAGCCCCAGCATTTT. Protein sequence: CASRAFSQPQHF.

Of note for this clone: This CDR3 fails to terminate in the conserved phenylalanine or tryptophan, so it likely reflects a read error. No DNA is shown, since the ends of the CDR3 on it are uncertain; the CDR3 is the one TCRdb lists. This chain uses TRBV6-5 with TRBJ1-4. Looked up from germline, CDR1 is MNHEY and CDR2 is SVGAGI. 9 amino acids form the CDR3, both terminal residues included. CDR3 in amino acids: CARRDQRIL.

The CDR3 DNA sequence: TGTGCCAGCAGCACCACACAGGGGAGCACTGAAGCTTTCTTT. It encodes CASSTTQGSTEAFF. The chain uses TRBV7-9 and TRBJ1-1; 7 bases map to TRBD1. Germline values: CDR1 SEHNR, CDR2 FQNEAQ (reference sequence). J gave up 4 bases and V 5 bases, and 7 bases lay outside the gene matches. This CDR3 spans 14 amino acids.

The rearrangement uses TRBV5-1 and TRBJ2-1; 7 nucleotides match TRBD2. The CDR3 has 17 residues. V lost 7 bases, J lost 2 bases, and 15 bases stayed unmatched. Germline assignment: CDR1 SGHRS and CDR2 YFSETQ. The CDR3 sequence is CASGRGGGSGAYNEQFF. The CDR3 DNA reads TGCGCCAGCGGGCGGGGCGGCGGGAGTGGCGCCTACAATGAGCAGTTCTTC. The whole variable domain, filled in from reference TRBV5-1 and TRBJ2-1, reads KAGVTQTPRYLIKTRGQQVTLSCSPISGHRSVSWYQQTPGQGLQFLFEYFSETQRNKGNFPGRFSGRQFSNSRSEMNVSTLELGDSALYLCASGRGGGSGAYNEQFFGPGTRLTVL.

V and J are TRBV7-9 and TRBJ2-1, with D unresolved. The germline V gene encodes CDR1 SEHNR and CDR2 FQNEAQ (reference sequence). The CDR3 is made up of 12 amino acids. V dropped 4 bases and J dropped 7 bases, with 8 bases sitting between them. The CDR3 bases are TGTGCCAGCAGCTCGTCATGGAATGAGCAGTTCTTC. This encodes CASSSSWNEQFF.

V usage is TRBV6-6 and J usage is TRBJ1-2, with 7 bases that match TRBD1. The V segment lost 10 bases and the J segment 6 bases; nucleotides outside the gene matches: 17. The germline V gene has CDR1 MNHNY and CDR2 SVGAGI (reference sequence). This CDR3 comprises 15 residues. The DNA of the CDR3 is TGTGCCACATTGGGTCAGGGGGTATCATGGGATGGCTACACCTTC. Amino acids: CATLGQGVSWDGYTF.

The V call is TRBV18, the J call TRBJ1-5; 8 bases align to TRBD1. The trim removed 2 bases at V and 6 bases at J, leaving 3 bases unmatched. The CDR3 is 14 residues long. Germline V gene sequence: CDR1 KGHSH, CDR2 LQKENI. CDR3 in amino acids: CASSPSGGGQPQHF. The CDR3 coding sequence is TGTGCCAGCTCACCATCAGGGGGCGGTCAGCCCCAGCATTTT.

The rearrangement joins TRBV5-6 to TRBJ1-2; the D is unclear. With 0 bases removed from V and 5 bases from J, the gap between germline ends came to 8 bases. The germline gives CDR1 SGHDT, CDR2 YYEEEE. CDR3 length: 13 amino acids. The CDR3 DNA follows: TGTGCCAGCAGCTTGGGGACCTGGTATGGCTACACCTTC. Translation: CASSLGTWYGYTF.

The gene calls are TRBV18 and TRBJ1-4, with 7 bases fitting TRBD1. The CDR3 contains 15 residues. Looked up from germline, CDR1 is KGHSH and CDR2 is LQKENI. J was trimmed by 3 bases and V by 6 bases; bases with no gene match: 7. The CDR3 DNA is TGTGCCAGCTCTCCGCAGGGGGGATCTAATGAAAAACTGTTTTTT. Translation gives CASSPQGGSNEKLFF.

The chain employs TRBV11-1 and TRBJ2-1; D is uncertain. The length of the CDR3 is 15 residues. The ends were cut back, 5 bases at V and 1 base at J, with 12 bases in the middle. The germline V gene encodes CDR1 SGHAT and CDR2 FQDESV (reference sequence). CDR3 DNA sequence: TGTGCCAGCAGCCGTTCTGCCGGGTCCTACAATGAGCAGTTCTTC. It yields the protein CASSRSAGSYNEQFF.

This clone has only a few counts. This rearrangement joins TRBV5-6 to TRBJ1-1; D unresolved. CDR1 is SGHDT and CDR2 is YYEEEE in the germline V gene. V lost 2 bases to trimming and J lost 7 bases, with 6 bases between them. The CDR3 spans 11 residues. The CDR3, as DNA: TGTGCCAGCAGCTTTAGGTTTGAAGCTTTCTTT. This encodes CASSFRFEAFF.

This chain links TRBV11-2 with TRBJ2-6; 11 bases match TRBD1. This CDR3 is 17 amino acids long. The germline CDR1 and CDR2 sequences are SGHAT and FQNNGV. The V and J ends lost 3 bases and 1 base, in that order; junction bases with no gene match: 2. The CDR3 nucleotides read TGTGCCAGCAGCTTGGACAGGGGGCGGTCTGGGGCCAACGTCCTGACTTTC. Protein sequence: CASSLDRGRSGANVLTF.

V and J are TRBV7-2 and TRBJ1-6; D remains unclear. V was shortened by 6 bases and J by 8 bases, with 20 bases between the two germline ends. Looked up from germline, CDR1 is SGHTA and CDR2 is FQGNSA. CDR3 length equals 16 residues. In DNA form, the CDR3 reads TGTGCCAGCAGAAAAGTGGGCCGCCTGGCTGATTCACCCCTCCACTTT. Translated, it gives CASRKVGRLADSPLHF.

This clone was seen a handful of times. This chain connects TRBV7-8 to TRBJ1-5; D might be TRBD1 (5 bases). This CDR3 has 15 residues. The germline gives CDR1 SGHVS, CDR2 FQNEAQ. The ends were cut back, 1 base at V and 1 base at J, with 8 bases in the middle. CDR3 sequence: CASSLEGNSNQPQHF. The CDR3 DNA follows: TGTGCCAGCAGCTTAGAGGGGAACAGCAATCAGCCCCAGCATTTT.

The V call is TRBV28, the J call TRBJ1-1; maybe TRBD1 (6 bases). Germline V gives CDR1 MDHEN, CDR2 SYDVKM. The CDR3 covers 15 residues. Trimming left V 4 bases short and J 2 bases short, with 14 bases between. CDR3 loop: CASSSPGGHNTEAFF. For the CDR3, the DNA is TGTGCCAGCAGTTCCCCCGGGGGGCACAACACTGAAGCTTTCTTT.

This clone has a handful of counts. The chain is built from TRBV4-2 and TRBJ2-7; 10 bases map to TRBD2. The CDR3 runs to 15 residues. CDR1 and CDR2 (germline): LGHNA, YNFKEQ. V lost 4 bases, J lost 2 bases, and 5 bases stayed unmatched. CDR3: CASSPGLAATYEQYF. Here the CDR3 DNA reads TGTGCCAGCAGCCCCGGACTAGCGGCTACCTACGAGCAGTACTTC.

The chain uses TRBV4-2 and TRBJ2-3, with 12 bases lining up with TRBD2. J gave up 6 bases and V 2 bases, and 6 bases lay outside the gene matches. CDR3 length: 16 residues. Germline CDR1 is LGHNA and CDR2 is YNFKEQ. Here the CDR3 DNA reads TGTGCCAGCAGCCAACCTCCTAGCGGGGGGGTTGATACGCAGTATTTT. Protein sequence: CASSQPPSGGVDTQYF.